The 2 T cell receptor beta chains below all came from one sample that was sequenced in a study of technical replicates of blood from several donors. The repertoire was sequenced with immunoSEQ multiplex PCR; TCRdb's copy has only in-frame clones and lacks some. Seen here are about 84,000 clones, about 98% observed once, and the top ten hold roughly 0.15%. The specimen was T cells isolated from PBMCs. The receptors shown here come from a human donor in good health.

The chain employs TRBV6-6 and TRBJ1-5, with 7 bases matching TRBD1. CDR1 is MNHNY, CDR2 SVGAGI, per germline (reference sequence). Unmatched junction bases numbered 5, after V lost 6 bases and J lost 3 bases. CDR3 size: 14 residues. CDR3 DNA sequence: TGTGCCAGCAGATCGGGACAGACCAATCAGCCCCAGCATTTT. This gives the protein CASRSGQTNQPQHF.

CDR3 region: CAGGGSGEQYF. In nucleotides, the CDR3 is TGTGCCGGGGGGGGGAGCGGCGAGCAGTACTTC. The rearrangement joins TRBV11-2 to TRBJ2-7, with TRBD2 matching 7 bases. This CDR3 region has 11 residues. The trim removed 11 bases at V and 6 bases at J, leaving 7 bases unmatched. The germline gives CDR1 SGHAT, CDR2 FQNNGV.